This T cell receptor (beta chain) was found in a study of technical replicates of blood from a few donors. The CDR3 is made up of 13 amino acids. The germline CDR1 and CDR2 sequences are MNHNY and SVGAGI (reference sequence). J was trimmed by 10 bases and V by 5 bases; bases with no gene match: 5. Sequencing was performed with immunoSEQ multiplex PCR; in TCRdb, only in-frame clones are kept and a portion is missing. The sample holds some 80,000 clones, 81% seen once. The chain links TRBV6-6 to TRBJ2-1; TRBD2 agrees at 10 bases. This receptor was taken from a human donor in good health. Some clones in this sample may be carry-over from other donors' samples. Sequenced: PBMCs. Here the CDR3 DNA reads TGTGCCAGCAGTAGCGGGAGGGCCAGAGAGCAGTTCTTC. It specifies CASSSGRAREQFF.